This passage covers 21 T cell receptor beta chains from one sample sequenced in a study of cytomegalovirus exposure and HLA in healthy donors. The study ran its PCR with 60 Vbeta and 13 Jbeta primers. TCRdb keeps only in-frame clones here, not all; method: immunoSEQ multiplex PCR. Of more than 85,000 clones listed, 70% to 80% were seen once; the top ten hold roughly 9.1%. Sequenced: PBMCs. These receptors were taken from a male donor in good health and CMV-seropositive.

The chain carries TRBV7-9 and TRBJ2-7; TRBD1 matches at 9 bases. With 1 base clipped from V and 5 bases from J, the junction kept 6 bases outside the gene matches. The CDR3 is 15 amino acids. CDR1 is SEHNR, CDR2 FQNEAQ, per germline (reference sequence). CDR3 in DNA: TGTGCCAGCAGCTTAGGGACAGGGGATACCGACGAGCAGTACTTC. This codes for CASSLGTGDTDEQYF.

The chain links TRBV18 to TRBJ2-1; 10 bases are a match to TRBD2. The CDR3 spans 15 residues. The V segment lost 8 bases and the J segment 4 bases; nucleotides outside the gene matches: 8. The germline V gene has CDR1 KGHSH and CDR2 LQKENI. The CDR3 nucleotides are TGTGCCAGCGTCCAGCGGGAGGGCCGATACAATGAGCAGTTCTTC. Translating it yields CASVQREGRYNEQFF.

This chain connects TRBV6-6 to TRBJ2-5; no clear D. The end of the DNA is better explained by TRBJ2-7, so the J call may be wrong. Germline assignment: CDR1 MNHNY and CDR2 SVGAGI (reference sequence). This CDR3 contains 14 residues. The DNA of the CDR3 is TGTGCCAGCAGGGTGACGGCCTTCTACTACGAGCAGTACTTC. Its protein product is CASRVTAFYYEQYF.

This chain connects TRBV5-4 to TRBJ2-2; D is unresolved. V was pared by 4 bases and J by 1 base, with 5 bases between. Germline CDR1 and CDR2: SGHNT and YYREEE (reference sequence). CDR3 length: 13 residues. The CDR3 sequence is CASSPGNTGELFF. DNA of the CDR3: TGTGCCAGCAGCCCCGGGAACACCGGGGAGCTGTTTTTT.

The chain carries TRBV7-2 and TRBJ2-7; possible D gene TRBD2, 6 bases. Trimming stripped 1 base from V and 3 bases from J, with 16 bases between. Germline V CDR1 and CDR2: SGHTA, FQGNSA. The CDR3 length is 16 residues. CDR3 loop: CASSLVGWGLSYEQYF. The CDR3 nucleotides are TGTGCCAGCAGCTTAGTTGGCTGGGGACTTAGCTACGAGCAGTACTTC. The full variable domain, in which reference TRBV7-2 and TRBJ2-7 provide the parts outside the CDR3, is GAGVSQSPSNKVTEKGKDVELRCDPISGHTALYWYRQSLGQGLEFLIYFQGNSAPDKSGLPSDRFSAERTGGSVSTLTIQRTQQEDSAVYLCASSLVGWGLSYEQYFGPGTRLTVT.

CDR3 sequence (DNA): TGTGCCAGCAGTCCGGACAGGGTCACAGATACGCAGTATTTT. Its translation: CASSPDRVTDTQYF. The rearrangement joins TRBV6-5 to TRBJ2-3; 8 nucleotides line up with TRBD1. With V trimmed by 5 bases and J by 2 bases, 3 bases remained unmatched. Germline CDR1 is MNHEY and CDR2 is SVGAGI. The CDR3 length is 14 residues.

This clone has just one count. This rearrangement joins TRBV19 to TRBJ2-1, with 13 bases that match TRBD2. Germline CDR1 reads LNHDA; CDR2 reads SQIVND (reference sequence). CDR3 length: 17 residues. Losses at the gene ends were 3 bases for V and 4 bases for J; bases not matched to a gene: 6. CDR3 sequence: CASSIRTSGSTYNEQFF. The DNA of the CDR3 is TGTGCCAGTAGTATCAGGACTAGCGGGAGTACATACAATGAGCAGTTCTTC.

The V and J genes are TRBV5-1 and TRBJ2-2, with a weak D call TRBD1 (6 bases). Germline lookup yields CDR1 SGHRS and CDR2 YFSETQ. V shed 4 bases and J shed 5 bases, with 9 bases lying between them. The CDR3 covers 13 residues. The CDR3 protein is CASSQTGTGELFF. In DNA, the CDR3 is TGCGCCAGCAGCCAAACAGGGACCGGGGAGCTGTTTTTT.

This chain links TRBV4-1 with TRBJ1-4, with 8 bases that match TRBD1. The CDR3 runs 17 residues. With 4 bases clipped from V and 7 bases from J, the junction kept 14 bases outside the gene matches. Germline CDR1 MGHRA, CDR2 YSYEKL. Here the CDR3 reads CASSPGQGYINGEKLFF. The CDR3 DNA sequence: TGCGCCAGCAGCCCTGGACAGGGATACATCAACGGTGAAAAACTGTTTTTT.

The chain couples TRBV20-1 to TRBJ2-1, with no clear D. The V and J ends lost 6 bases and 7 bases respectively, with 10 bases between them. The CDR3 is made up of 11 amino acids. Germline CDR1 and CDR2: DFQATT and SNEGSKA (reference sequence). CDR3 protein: CSAGSWNEQFF. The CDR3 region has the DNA TGCAGTGCGGGCTCCTGGAATGAGCAGTTCTTC.

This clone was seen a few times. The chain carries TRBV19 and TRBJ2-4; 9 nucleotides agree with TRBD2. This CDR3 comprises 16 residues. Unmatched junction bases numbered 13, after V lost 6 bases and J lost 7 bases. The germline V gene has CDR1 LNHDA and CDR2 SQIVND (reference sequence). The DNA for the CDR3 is TGTGCCAGTAGAGGGAGCGGGAGGTCCGGGAGGAACATTCAGTACTTC. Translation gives CASRGSGRSGRNIQYF. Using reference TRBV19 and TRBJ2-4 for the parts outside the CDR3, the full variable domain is DGGITQSPKYLFRKEGQNVTLSCEQNLNHDAMYWYRQDPGQGLRLIYYSQIVNDFQKGDIAEGYSVSREKKESFPLTVTSAQKNPTAFYLCASRGSGRSGRNIQYFGAGTRLSVL.

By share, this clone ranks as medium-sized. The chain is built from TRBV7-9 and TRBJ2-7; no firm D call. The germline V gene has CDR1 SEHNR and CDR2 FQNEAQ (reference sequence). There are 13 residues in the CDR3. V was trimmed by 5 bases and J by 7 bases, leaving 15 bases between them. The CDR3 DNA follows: TGTGCCAGCAGCCCCCGCGGCCCGGAGGAGCAGTACTTC. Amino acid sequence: CASSPRGPEEQYF. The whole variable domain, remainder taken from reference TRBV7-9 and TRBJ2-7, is DTGVSQNPRHKITKRGQNVTFRCDPISEHNRLYWYRQTLGQGPEFLTYFQNEAQLEKSRLLSDRFSAERPKGSFSTLEIQRTEQGDSAMYLCASSPRGPEEQYFGPGTRLTVT.

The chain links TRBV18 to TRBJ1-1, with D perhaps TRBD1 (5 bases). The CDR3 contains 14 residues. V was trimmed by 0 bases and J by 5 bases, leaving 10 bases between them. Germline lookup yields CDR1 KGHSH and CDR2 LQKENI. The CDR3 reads CASSPPGARTEAFF. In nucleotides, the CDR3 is TGTGCCAGCTCACCACCAGGGGCGCGGACTGAAGCTTTCTTT.

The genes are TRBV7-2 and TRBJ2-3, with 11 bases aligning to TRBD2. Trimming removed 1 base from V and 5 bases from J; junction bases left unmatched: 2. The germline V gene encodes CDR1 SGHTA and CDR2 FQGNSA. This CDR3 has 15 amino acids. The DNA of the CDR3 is TGTGCCAGCAGCTTAGGAGGGACTAGCGGAGATACGCAGTATTTT. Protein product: CASSLGGTSGDTQYF.

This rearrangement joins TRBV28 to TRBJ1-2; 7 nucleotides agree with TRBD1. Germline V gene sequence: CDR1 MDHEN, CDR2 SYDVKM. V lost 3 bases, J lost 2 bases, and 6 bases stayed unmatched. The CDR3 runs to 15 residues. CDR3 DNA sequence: TGTGCCAGCAGTTTTGGAGGGGGCGAGAACTATGGCTACACCTTC. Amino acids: CASSFGGGENYGYTF.

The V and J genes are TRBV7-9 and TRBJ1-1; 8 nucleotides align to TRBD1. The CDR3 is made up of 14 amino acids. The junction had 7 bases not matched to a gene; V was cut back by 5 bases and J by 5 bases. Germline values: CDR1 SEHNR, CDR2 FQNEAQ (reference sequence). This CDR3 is CASSPRQGLTEAFF. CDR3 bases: TGTGCCAGCAGCCCTCGACAGGGGTTGACTGAAGCTTTCTTT.

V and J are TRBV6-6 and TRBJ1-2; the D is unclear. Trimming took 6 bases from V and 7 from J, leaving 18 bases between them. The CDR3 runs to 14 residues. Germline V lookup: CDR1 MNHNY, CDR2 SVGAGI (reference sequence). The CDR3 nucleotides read TGTGCCAGCAGCCTATCCCAAATATCGGGTGGCTACACCTTC. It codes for CASSLSQISGGYTF.

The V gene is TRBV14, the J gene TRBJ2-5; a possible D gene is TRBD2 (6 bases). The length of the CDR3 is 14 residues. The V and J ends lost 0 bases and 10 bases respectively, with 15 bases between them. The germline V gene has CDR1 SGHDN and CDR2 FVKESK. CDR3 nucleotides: TGTGCCAGCAGCCAAGATAGGGCGACCGGGGGCCAGTACTTC. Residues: CASSQDRATGGQYF. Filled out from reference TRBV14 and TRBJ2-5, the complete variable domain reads EAGVTQFPSHSVIEKGQTVTLRCDPISGHDNLYWYRRVMGKEIKFLLHFVKESKQDESGMPNNRFLAERTGGTYSTLKVQPAELEDSGVYFCASSQDRATGGQYFGPGTRLLVL.

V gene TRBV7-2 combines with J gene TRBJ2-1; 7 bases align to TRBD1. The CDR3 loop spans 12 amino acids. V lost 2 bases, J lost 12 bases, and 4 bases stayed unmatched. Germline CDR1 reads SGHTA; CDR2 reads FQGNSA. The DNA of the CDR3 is TGTGCCAGCAGCTTACCAGGACAGGTGCAGTTCTTC. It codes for CASSLPGQVQFF.

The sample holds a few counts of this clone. Here the CDR3 reads CASRLTGPSYEQYF. The CDR3 region has the DNA TGTGCCAGCAGGTTGACAGGTCCCTCCTACGAGCAGTACTTC. This sequence joins TRBV27 and TRBJ2-7; D is perhaps TRBD1 (6 bases). V was clipped by 6 bases and J by 0 bases, with 12 bases between them. Germline lookup yields CDR1 MNHEY and CDR2 SMNVEV (reference sequence). CDR3 length: 14 residues.

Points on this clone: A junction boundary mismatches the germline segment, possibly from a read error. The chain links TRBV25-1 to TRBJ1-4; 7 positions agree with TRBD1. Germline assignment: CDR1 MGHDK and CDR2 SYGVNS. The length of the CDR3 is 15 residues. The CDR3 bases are TGTGCCAGCAGTGACCCCCGACAGGGAGGTGAAAAACTGTCTTTT. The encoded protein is CASSDPRQGGEKLSF.